These 31 T cell receptor beta chains were all obtained from the same sample, sequenced in a study of T-cell memory formation after mild COVID-19. MiXCR was run by TCRdb on the 5' RACE reads, yielding one entry per CDR3 protein. Of hundreds of thousands of distinct CDR3 sequences listed, around 28% are singletons. Sequenced: PBMCs or a T cell subset sorted from them (not recorded which). The source of these receptors is an adult woman who had mild COVID-19 (a few samples of this study predate the infection). Cell type and time point are not known.

This clonotype has only a few counts. The chain is built from TRBV7-9 and TRBJ1-1; no clear D. V lost 6 bases and J lost 4, with 15 bases in between. Germline CDR1 and CDR2: SEHNR and FQNEAQ (reference sequence). This CDR3 comprises 14 residues. CDR3 nucleotides: TGTGCCAGCAGGCACCTCAGTGGGCGCACTGAAGCTTTCTTT. Translating it yields CASRHLSGRTEAFF.

The sample holds a few counts of this clonotype. The gene calls are TRBV20-1 and TRBJ2-2; no definite D call. Germline CDR1 and CDR2: DFQATT and SNEGSKA (reference sequence). Trimming left V 5 bases short and J 0 bases short, with 19 bases between. The CDR3 length is 17 residues. CDR3 DNA sequence: TGCAGTGCTCGTGGGTCCAGAGGCGGTACGAACACCGGGGAGCTGTTTTTT. This gives the protein CSARGSRGGTNTGELFF.

The chain employs TRBV27 and TRBJ2-2; TRBD2 agrees at 8 bases. The CDR3 consists of 14 residues. Germline assignment: CDR1 MNHEY and CDR2 SMNVEV (reference sequence). V was clipped by 3 bases and J by 6 bases; unmatched bases: 3. The CDR3 DNA reads as TGTGCCAGCAGTTTGAGCGGGAGTCCCGGGGAGCTGTTTTTT. It yields the protein CASSLSGSPGELFF.

In this sample, this clonotype turned up a few times. The CDR3 sequence: CASTVTSGYLNEQFF. The CDR3 DNA reads TGTGCCAGCACCGTGACTAGCGGATACCTCAATGAGCAGTTCTTC. The chain carries TRBV7-2 and TRBJ2-1; 9 bases agree with TRBD2. This CDR3 has 15 amino acids. Trimming removed 7 bases from V and 6 bases from J; junction bases left unmatched: 10. From germline, CDR1 is SGHTA and CDR2 FQGNSA. The variable domain in full, completed from reference TRBV7-2 and TRBJ2-1, reads GAGVSQSPSNKVTEKGKDVELRCDPISGHTALYWYRQSLGQGLEFLIYFQGNSAPDKSGLPSDRFSAERTGGSVSTLTIQRTQQEDSAVYLCASTVTSGYLNEQFFGPGTRLTVL.

The V call is TRBV7-2, the J call TRBJ2-7; the D gene is possibly TRBD2 (6 bases). CDR3 length equals 12 residues. Germline assignment: CDR1 SGHTA and CDR2 FQGNSA. V dropped 5 bases and J dropped 3 bases, with 8 bases sitting between them. The CDR3 spells CASSREHYEQYF. The CDR3 DNA is TGTGCCAGCAGCCGGGAGCACTACGAGCAGTACTTC.

V usage is TRBV20-1 and J usage is TRBJ1-1; D is unresolved. Germline CDR1 DFQATT, CDR2 SNEGSKA (reference sequence). This CDR3 comprises 11 residues. V lost 5 bases and J lost 4, with 8 bases in between. CDR3 sequence: CSAQEGTEAFF. DNA for the CDR3: TGCAGTGCTCAAGAGGGCACTGAAGCTTTCTTT.

The chain has TRBV12-3 or TRBV12-4 and TRBJ1-2; 7 bases line up with TRBD1. The CDR3 extends over 14 amino acids. V gave up 3 bases and J gave up 5 bases; unmatched junction bases: 6. This chain's CDR3 is CASSFYRGYYGYTF. CDR3 bases: TGTGCCAGCAGTTTTTACAGGGGTTATTATGGCTACACCTTC.

This clonotype was detected only a few times. V gene TRBV7-6 combines with J gene TRBJ2-1; 13 bases fit TRBD2. The length of the CDR3 is 17 residues. V gave up 5 bases and J gave up 8 bases; unmatched junction bases: 12. The germline gives CDR1 SGHVS, CDR2 FNYEAQ. CDR3 nucleotides: TGTGCCAGCAGCGAAGGAGGTGGACTAGCGGGGGTATATGAGCAGTTCTTC. Translated, it gives CASSEGGGLAGVYEQFF.

The sample holds a few counts of this clonotype. The chain uses TRBV4-1 and TRBJ2-3, with 14 positions matching TRBD2. This CDR3 contains 17 residues. From germline, CDR1 is MGHRA and CDR2 YSYEKL. V dropped 4 bases and J dropped 4; count of bases not matched to a gene: 7. This CDR3 is CASSPRLAGGTADTQYF. The CDR3 region has the DNA TGCGCCAGCAGCCCTCGACTAGCGGGGGGGACGGCAGATACGCAGTATTTT.

The chain uses TRBV5-1 and TRBJ2-3; D remains ambiguous. V shed 0 bases and J shed 4 bases, with 6 bases lying between them. This CDR3 is built from 13 residues. CDR1 and CDR2 (germline): SGHRS, YFSETQ. The CDR3 loop reads CASSLDLADTQYF. CDR3 DNA: TGCGCCAGCAGCTTGGATCTCGCAGATACGCAGTATTTT.

This clonotype has a count of ten or more. This rearrangement joins TRBV12-3 or TRBV12-4 to TRBJ2-7; D may match TRBD1 or TRBD2 (5 bases each). V lost 6 bases and J 2 bases, leaving 11 bases between the germline ends. CDR3 length: 13 amino acids. This CDR3 is CASSSGTAYEQYF. CDR3 bases: TGTGCCAGCAGCTCCGGGACCGCCTACGAGCAGTACTTC.

The genes are TRBV12-3 or TRBV12-4 and TRBJ2-1; 9 bases are a match to TRBD1. V lost 5 bases, J lost 6 bases, and 8 bases stayed unmatched. The CDR3 has 15 amino acids. This CDR3 is CASSLTGQGVNEQFF. For the CDR3, the DNA is TGTGCCAGCAGTCTTACGGGACAGGGCGTCAATGAGCAGTTCTTC.

V is TRBV7-6 and J is TRBJ2-5; D unresolved. Germline lookup yields CDR1 SGHVS and CDR2 FNYEAQ. V was shortened by 1 base and J by 7 bases, with 10 bases between the two germline ends. The CDR3 extends over 13 amino acids. The CDR3 DNA is TGTGCCAGCAGCTTAGAAGGGTCGGGGACCCAGTACTTC. It specifies CASSLEGSGTQYF.

The gene calls are TRBV4-3 and TRBJ2-3; 10 bases fit TRBD2. The V and J ends lost 0 bases and 6 bases, in that order; junction bases with no gene match: 9. The CDR3 totals 17 residues. Germline lookup yields CDR1 LGHNA and CDR2 YSLEER. CDR3 nucleotides: TGCGCCAGCAGCCAAGATATGGCTAGCGGGAGCCTCGATACGCAGTATTTT. Translated, it gives CASSQDMASGSLDTQYF.

This clonotype has only a few counts. The chain has TRBV9 and TRBJ2-4; D might be TRBD1 (6 bases). CDR3 length equals 14 residues. Germline CDR1 is SGDLS and CDR2 is YYNGEE. Trimming left V 2 bases short and J 8 bases short, with 14 bases between. The CDR3 spells CASSVSGAVDIQYF. DNA of the CDR3: TGTGCCAGCAGCGTCTCAGGGGCCGTAGACATTCAGTACTTC.

This clonotype came up a few times. The rearrangement joins TRBV30 to TRBJ2-1; weak D call: TRBD1 (6 bases). Germline assignment: CDR1 GTSNPN and CDR2 SVGIG (reference sequence). V was pared by 1 base and J by 8 bases, with 9 bases between. The CDR3 contains 12 residues. In DNA form, the CDR3 reads TGTGCCTGGAGTGAACAGGGCCATGAGCAGTTCTTC. Its translation is CAWSEQGHEQFF.

The rearrangement joins TRBV7-9 to TRBJ2-1; 10 nucleotides match TRBD1. The ends lost 9 bases at V and 1 base at J; junction bases unmatched: 3. Germline CDR1 is SEHNR and CDR2 is FQNEAQ (reference sequence). The CDR3 runs to 14 residues. This CDR3 reads CASMGQGSYNEQFF. CDR3 DNA sequence: TGTGCCAGTATGGGACAGGGGTCCTACAATGAGCAGTTCTTC.

This clonotype has a handful of counts. The rearrangement uses TRBV6-5 and TRBJ2-3, with no clear D. The CDR3 extends over 19 amino acids. Trimming removed 3 bases at V and 0 bases at J, with 22 bases between. Germline assignment: CDR1 MNHEY and CDR2 SVGAGI. In nucleotides, the CDR3 is TGTGCCAGCAGTTATTCCGCCAGCCCCCTGACCTCTAGCACAGATACGCAGTATTTT. This codes for CASSYSASPLTSSTDTQYF.

This clonotype was detected a few times. The chain joins TRBV12-3 or TRBV12-4 to TRBJ2-1; D might be TRBD1 or TRBD2, each matching 6 bases. There are 15 residues in the CDR3. V was pared by 6 bases and J by 4 bases, with 16 bases between. The CDR3 region is CASRKGGWEYNEQFF. The CDR3 DNA follows: TGTGCCAGCAGGAAGGGGGGTTGGGAATACAATGAGCAGTTCTTC.

The V and J genes are TRBV7-6 and TRBJ1-1, with TRBD1 identical over 9 bases. Germline V gene data show CDR1 as SGHVS and CDR2 as FNYEAQ. CDR3 length equals 17 residues. Trimming at V came to 3 bases and at J to 4 bases, leaving 12 bases not matched to a gene. The DNA of the CDR3 is TGTGCCAGCAGCTTTAGTAAACAGGGGGCCGGGGGCACTGAAGCTTTCTTT. Residues: CASSFSKQGAGGTEAFF.

The gene calls are TRBV5-6 and TRBJ1-5; D ambiguous. V lost 4 bases, J lost 3 bases, and 11 bases lay in between. This CDR3 has 14 amino acids. From germline, CDR1 is SGHDT and CDR2 YYEEEE. CDR3 amino acids: CASSPGLNNQPQHF. CDR3 nucleotides: TGTGCCAGCAGCCCTGGACTGAACAATCAGCCCCAGCATTTT.

This chain links TRBV11-3 with TRBJ2-1, with D possibly being TRBD1 (6 bases). The germline gives CDR1 SGHNT, CDR2 YENEEA. V lost 4 bases to trimming and J lost 8 bases, with 12 bases between them. The CDR3 covers 13 residues. The CDR3 spells CASSSPRGDEQFF. In DNA, the CDR3 is TGTGCCAGCAGCTCCCCCAGGGGCGATGAGCAGTTCTTC.

The chain uses TRBV6-1 and TRBJ2-7; D is possibly TRBD1 (6 bases). CDR1 is MNHNS and CDR2 is SASEGT in the germline V gene. V was trimmed by 7 bases and J by 7 bases, leaving 17 bases between them. The CDR3 loop spans 13 amino acids. CDR3 nucleotides: TGTGCCAGCAAGGGGGTTAGGTTTCTGGAGCAGTACTTC. Protein sequence: CASKGVRFLEQYF.

The chain combines TRBV9 with TRBJ2-2; D call uncertain. Germline CDR1 is SGDLS and CDR2 is YYNGEE. Trimming removed 7 bases from V and 4 bases from J, with 8 bases in between. The CDR3 totals 12 residues. Here the CDR3 reads CASRSGTGELFF. The CDR3 DNA follows: TGTGCCAGCCGATCTGGCACCGGGGAGCTGTTTTTT.

The V gene is TRBV12-3 or TRBV12-4, the J gene TRBJ1-2, with no clear D. Trimming shortened V by 2 bases and J by 4 bases, and 8 bases separated the two germline ends. CDR3 size: 13 residues. The chain's CDR3 is CASSLFKSYGYTF. CDR3 nucleotide sequence: TGTGCCAGCAGTTTATTCAAGTCCTATGGCTACACCTTC.

This clonotype was seen just once. The chain carries TRBV7-8 and TRBJ2-1, with D possibly being TRBD2 (5 bases). Trimming removed 5 bases from V and 9 bases from J, with 20 bases in between. CDR1 is SGHVS and CDR2 is FQNEAQ in the germline V gene. The CDR3 is 15 residues long. The CDR3 spells CASSPPIREGSEQFF. DNA for the CDR3: TGTGCCAGCAGCCCCCCGATCCGGGAAGGGAGTGAGCAGTTCTTC.

In this sample, this clonotype turned up a few times. The chain links TRBV24-1 to TRBJ1-5; D unclear. Per the germline V gene, CDR1 is KGHDR and CDR2 is SFDVKD. Trimming took off 5 bases at V and 0 bases at J, with 13 bases between the two ends. The CDR3 extends over 16 amino acids. CDR3 region: CATSGPSWDSNQPQHF. The CDR3 DNA reads TGTGCCACCAGTGGTCCCTCGTGGGATAGCAATCAGCCCCAGCATTTT.

V gene TRBV7-3 combines with J gene TRBJ2-5; D call uncertain. Germline values: CDR1 SGHTA, CDR2 FQGTGA. The CDR3 is 12 residues long. Trimming took 5 bases from V and 5 from J, leaving 9 bases between them. CDR3 nucleotides: TGTGCCAGCAGCCCTTCCGCGGAGACCCAGTACTTC. It codes for CASSPSAETQYF.

In its sample, this clonotype was seen a few times. The chain recombines TRBV12-5 with TRBJ1-1; D unresolved. Germline V gene sequence: CDR1 LGHNT, CDR2 FRNRAP. The length of the CDR3 is 15 residues. The germline V and J ends were trimmed by 6 bases and 0 bases, with 14 bases remaining between them. The chain's CDR3 is CASGPLGLLNTEAFF. The CDR3 DNA reads TGTGCTAGTGGCCCCCTCGGACTCCTGAACACTGAAGCTTTCTTT.

The chain recombines TRBV7-6 with TRBJ2-3; possibly TRBD2 for D (7 bases). Trimming took off 0 bases at V and 4 bases at J, with 11 bases between the two ends. Germline V gene data show CDR1 as SGHVS and CDR2 as FNYEAQ. This CDR3 has 15 amino acids. The CDR3 spells CASSLAGGQADTQYF. DNA of the CDR3: TGTGCCAGCAGCTTAGCCGGGGGGCAGGCAGATACGCAGTATTTT.

This clonotype has more than one count but fewer than ten. The chain combines TRBV5-1 with TRBJ2-3; D possibly corresponds to TRBD2 (5 bases). The CDR3 consists of 16 residues. V was shortened by 0 bases and J by 3 bases, with 14 bases between the two germline ends. The germline V gene encodes CDR1 SGHRS and CDR2 YFSETQ. In DNA, the CDR3 is TGCGCCAGCAGCTTGGCTAGCTACCCGGGAACAGATACGCAGTATTTT. Amino acid sequence: CASSLASYPGTDTQYF.